The 16 T cell receptor beta chains in this list originate from one sample, sequenced in a study of shared clonotypes between healthy human individuals. Sequenced by immunoSEQ multiplex PCR; TCRdb stores in-frame clones only, minus some. The sample yields 2 million to 2.5 million clones, approximately 94% seen once. Sequencing used naive CD4+ T cells sorted from blood. Subset of the sample: CD45RA+ positively selected. These receptor sequences come from a man between 18 and 29 years old in good health.

This chain joins TRBV28 and TRBJ1-1; D uncertain. The germline gives CDR1 MDHEN, CDR2 SYDVKM. V lost 2 bases and J lost 6, with 7 bases in between. The CDR3 totals 12 residues. The CDR3 sequence is CASSLKIAEAFF. The CDR3, as DNA: TGTGCCAGCAGTTTAAAAATCGCTGAAGCTTTCTTT.

To note about this clone: Other DNA sequences in this specimen translate into the identical CDR3. The V gene is TRBV7-8, the J gene TRBJ1-5, with D hard to call. The V gene's germline CDR1 is SGHVS and CDR2 FQNEAQ. This CDR3 is 12 amino acids long. The V end lost 1 base, the J end lost 6 bases, and 4 bases lay between the germline ends. CDR3 residues: CASSLVGQPQHF. The CDR3, as DNA: TGTGCCAGCAGCTTAGTAGGTCAGCCCCAGCATTTT.

The chain joins TRBV7-6 to TRBJ2-5; the D call may be TRBD1 or TRBD2 (5 bases each). This CDR3 contains 15 residues. Trimming shortened V by 1 base and J by 5 bases, and 14 bases separated the two germline ends. Germline CDR1 SGHVS, CDR2 FNYEAQ. The CDR3 loop reads CASSLVWDVGETQYF. CDR3 coding DNA: TGTGCCAGCAGCTTAGTCTGGGACGTGGGGGAGACCCAGTACTTC.

The table lists this clone with a count of one. The rearrangement links TRBV28 to TRBJ1-5; 10 bases fit TRBD1. CDR1 is MDHEN, CDR2 SYDVKM, per germline. CDR3 length: 16 residues. Trimming took 3 bases from V and 12 from J; bases not matched to a gene: 14. The CDR3 here is CASSFQFLGQGFFQHF. The CDR3 DNA follows: TGTGCCAGCAGTTTTCAATTTTTGGGACAGGGGTTTTTCCAGCATTTT.

Here the CDR3 DNA reads TGCGCCAGCAGCCAAGAATTGGGGCAGGACAATCAGCCCCAGCATTTT. It translates to CASSQELGQDNQPQHF. J is TRBJ1-5 and V is TRBV4-3; possibly TRBD1 for D (5 bases). The CDR3 has 16 amino acids. Looked up from germline, CDR1 is LGHNA and CDR2 is YSLEER. Trimming removed 0 bases at V and 3 bases at J, with 12 bases between.

This chain joins TRBV6-5 and TRBJ1-6; a weak D match, TRBD1 (5 bases). Germline values: CDR1 MNHEY, CDR2 SVGAGI. Trimming removed 4 bases from V and 4 bases from J, with 8 bases in between. This CDR3 is built from 14 residues. CDR3 sequence reads: CASSSGRYNSPLHF. The CDR3 nucleotides are TGTGCCAGCAGTTCGGGACGGTATAATTCACCCCTCCACTTT.

The rearrangement links TRBV4-3 to TRBJ2-3; maybe TRBD2 (5 bases). CDR1 LGHNA and CDR2 YSLEER come from the germline V gene. This CDR3 is 16 amino acids long. V was shortened by 1 base and J by 0 bases, with 11 bases between the two germline ends. The CDR3 DNA sequence: TGCGCCAGCAGCCAAGGAGCGGCCTCTAGCACAGATACGCAGTATTTT. Amino acids: CASSQGAASSTDTQYF.

The chain is built from TRBV28 and TRBJ1-6; 7 bases line up with TRBD1. The CDR3 runs 16 residues. Trimming took 3 bases from V and 10 from J; bases not matched to a gene: 12. The V gene's germline CDR1 is MDHEN and CDR2 SYDVKM. This CDR3 is CASSFERQGLGSPLHF. As DNA, the CDR3 is TGTGCCAGCAGTTTTGAAAGACAGGGTTTAGGCTCACCCCTCCACTTT.

This chain joins TRBV18 and TRBJ1-3; D gene ambiguous. V dropped 8 bases and J dropped 4 bases, with 12 bases sitting between them. The CDR3 is made up of 13 amino acids. The germline CDR1 and CDR2 sequences are KGHSH and LQKENI. This CDR3 is CASVITRGNTIYF. The CDR3 DNA reads as TGTGCCAGCGTTATCACGCGGGGAAACACCATATATTTT.

The genes are TRBV30 and TRBJ2-6, with 11 positions matching TRBD2. Trimming took 6 bases from V and 3 from J; bases not matched to a gene: 4. The CDR3 totals 15 residues. The germline gives CDR1 GTSNPN, CDR2 SVGIG (reference sequence). CDR3 sequence: CACSGRAFGANVLTF. CDR3 DNA: TGTGCCTGTAGCGGGAGGGCCTTTGGGGCCAACGTCCTGACTTTC.

The V gene is TRBV18, the J gene TRBJ2-7, with D hard to call. CDR3 length equals 13 residues. The V gene lost 0 bases and the J gene lost 5 bases, with 8 bases spanning the gap. Germline loops: CDR1 KGHSH, CDR2 LQKENI. The CDR3 sequence: CASSPPAIDEQYF. The CDR3 bases are TGTGCCAGCTCACCACCGGCTATCGACGAGCAGTACTTC. The full variable domain, completed using reference TRBV18 and TRBJ2-7, is NAGVMQNPRHLVRRRGQEARLRCSPMKGHSHVYWYRQLPEEGLKFMVYLQKENIIDESGMPKERFSAEFPKEGPSILRIQQVVRGDSAAYFCASSPPAIDEQYFGPGTRLTVT.

The V call is TRBV19, the J call TRBJ2-2; TRBD2 is a possible D gene (5 bases). The V and J ends lost 5 bases and 5 bases respectively, with 15 bases between them. Germline values: CDR1 LNHDA, CDR2 SQIVND (reference sequence). The CDR3 is 15 amino acids. Here the CDR3 reads CASSFRTGATGELFF. In DNA form, the CDR3 reads TGTGCCAGTAGTTTCAGGACTGGAGCGACCGGGGAGCTGTTTTTT.

J is TRBJ2-5 and V is TRBV5-1; perhaps D is TRBD1 or TRBD2 (5 bases each). The length of the CDR3 is 14 residues. Germline lookup yields CDR1 SGHRS and CDR2 YFSETQ. The germline V and J ends were trimmed by 5 bases and 4 bases, with 15 bases remaining between them. The CDR3: CASRHDRSGETQYF. Here the CDR3 DNA reads TGCGCCAGCAGACATGACAGAAGCGGAGAGACCCAGTACTTC. The full variable domain, with the rest looked up from reference TRBV5-1 and TRBJ2-5, is KAGVTQTPRYLIKTRGQQVTLSCSPISGHRSVSWYQQTPGQGLQFLFEYFSETQRNKGNFPGRFSGRQFSNSRSEMNVSTLELGDSALYLCASRHDRSGETQYFGPGTRLLVL.

V is TRBV11-2 and J is TRBJ2-2; 12 nucleotides agree with TRBD2. V dropped 5 bases and J dropped 5; count of bases not matched to a gene: 3. The CDR3 spans 15 residues. Germline assignment: CDR1 SGHAT and CDR2 FQNNGV. The CDR3 reads CASSRGTSGTGELFF. The CDR3 DNA reads as TGTGCCAGCAGCCGAGGGACTAGCGGGACCGGGGAGCTGTTTTTT. The full variable domain, with the rest looked up from reference TRBV11-2 and TRBJ2-2, is EAGVAQSPRYKIIEKRQSVAFWCNPISGHATLYWYQQILGQGPKLLIQFQNNGVVDDSQLPKDRFSAERLKGVDSTLKIQPAKLEDSAVYLCASSRGTSGTGELFFGEGSRLTVL.

V usage is TRBV19 and J usage is TRBJ1-5; a possible D gene is TRBD1 (6 bases). V was pared by 9 bases and J by 6 bases, with 18 bases between. Germline CDR1 reads LNHDA; CDR2 reads SQIVND (reference sequence). The CDR3 length is 14 residues. For the CDR3, the DNA is TGTGCCAGCCAATCAACAGGGACGGGTCAGCCCCAGCATTTT. Translated: CASQSTGTGQPQHF.

The chain joins TRBV5-6 to TRBJ2-3; TRBD2 agrees at 11 bases. The germline V gene has CDR1 SGHDT and CDR2 YYEEEE. There are 15 residues in the CDR3. The V gene end was trimmed by 4 bases and the J gene end by 2 bases; junction bases not matched to a gene: 3. The CDR3 bases are TGTGCCAGCAGCCTTAGCGGGAGGGACACAGATACGCAGTATTTT. Translated: CASSLSGRDTDTQYF.